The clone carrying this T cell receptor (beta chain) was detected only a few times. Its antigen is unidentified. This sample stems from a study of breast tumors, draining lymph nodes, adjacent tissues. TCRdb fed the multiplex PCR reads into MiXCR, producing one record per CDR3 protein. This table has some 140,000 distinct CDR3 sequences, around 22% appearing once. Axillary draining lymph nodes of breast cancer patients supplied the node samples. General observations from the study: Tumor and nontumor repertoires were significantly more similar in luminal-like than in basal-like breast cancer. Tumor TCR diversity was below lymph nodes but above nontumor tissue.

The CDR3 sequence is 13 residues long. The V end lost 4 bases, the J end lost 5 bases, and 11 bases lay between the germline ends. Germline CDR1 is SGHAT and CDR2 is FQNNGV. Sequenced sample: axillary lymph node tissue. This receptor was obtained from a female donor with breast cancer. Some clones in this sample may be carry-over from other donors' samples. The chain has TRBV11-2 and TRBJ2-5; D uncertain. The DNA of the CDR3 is TGTGCCAGCAGCTGGGTTCTAAGGGAGACCCAGTACTTC. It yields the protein CASSWVLRETQYF.